The entry below gives a single T cell receptor (beta chain) sequence along with its context. This table comes from immunoSEQ multiplex PCR, and its TCRdb copy is limited to in-frame clones, with some not included. Of approximately 100,000 clones listed, about 94% are singletons. These data originate in a study of T cell changes during pregnancy in multiple sclerosis. This CDR3 comprises 13 residues. V was clipped by 5 bases and J by 0 bases, with 4 bases between them. The germline V gene encodes CDR1 MNHEY and CDR2 SMNVEV (reference sequence). This TCR was recovered from a female donor with multiple sclerosis, enrolled in a pregnancy study. The sample here was peripheral blood, taken before pregnancy. The rearrangement links TRBV27 to TRBJ2-2; D is unclear. The CDR3 region is CASSHPNTGELFF. The CDR3, as DNA: TGTGCCAGCAGTCATCCGAACACCGGGGAGCTGTTTTTT.